This T cell receptor beta chain derives from a study of metastatic and nonmetastatic thyroid tumors. Study information: The authors compared repertoires across blood and tumor or nodule tissue from malignant and benign thyroid patients. General study findings and limits: Malignant tumors reportedly showed significantly higher TCR beta diversity than benign nodules in both blood and tumor.

Original handling: The study took CDR3 differences across clinicopathological groups and made a distant-metastasis classifier for papillary thyroid cancer from them. TCRdb redid the clone calls on the PCR reads using MiXCR. The V and J calls and clone size come from TCRdb's table, not from the authors' own analysis. This table holds 20,000 to 25,000 clones, around a sixth found once. Patients were all untreated before their thyroid surgery. From germline, CDR1 is SGHVS and CDR2 FQNEAQ. Trimming pared 5 bases from V and 8 bases from J, leaving 10 bases between. CDR3 length: 12 amino acids. Ten or more counts support this clone. Its cognate antigen is unknown.

This rearrangement joins TRBV7-8 to TRBJ2-1; no clear D. The sample consisted of blood. The TCR originated in a female donor with papillary thyroid cancer or a benign thyroid nodule (not recorded which). Some clones in this sample may be carry-over from other donors' samples. CDR3 nucleotides: TGTGCCAGCAGCCCTATTGAATATGAGCAGTTCTTC. Translating it yields CASSPIEYEQFF.